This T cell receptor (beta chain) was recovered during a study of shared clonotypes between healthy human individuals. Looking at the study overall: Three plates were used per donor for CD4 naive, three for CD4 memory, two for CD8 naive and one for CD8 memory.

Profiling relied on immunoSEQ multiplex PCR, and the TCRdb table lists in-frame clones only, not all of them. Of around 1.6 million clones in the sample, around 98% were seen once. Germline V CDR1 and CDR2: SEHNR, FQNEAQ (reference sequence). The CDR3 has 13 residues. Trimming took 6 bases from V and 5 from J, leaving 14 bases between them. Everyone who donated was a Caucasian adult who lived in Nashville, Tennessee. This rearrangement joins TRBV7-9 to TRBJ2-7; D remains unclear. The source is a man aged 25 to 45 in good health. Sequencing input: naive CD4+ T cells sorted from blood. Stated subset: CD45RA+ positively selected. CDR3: CASSKTGVHEQYF. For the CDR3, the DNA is TGTGCCAGCAGTAAGACCGGAGTCCACGAGCAGTACTTC.